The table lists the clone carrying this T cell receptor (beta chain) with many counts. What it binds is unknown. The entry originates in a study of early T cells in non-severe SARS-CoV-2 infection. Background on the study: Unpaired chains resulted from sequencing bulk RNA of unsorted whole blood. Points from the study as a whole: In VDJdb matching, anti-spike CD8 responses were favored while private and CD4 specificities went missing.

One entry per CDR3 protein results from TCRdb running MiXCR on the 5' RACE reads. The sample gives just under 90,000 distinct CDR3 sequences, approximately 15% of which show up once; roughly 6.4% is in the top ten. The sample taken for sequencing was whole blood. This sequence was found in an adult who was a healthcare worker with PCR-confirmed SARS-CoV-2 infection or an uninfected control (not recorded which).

The DNA of the CDR3 is TGTGCCAGCAGCTTCACCGGGTTAGACAATGAGCAGTTCTTC. Protein: CASSFTGLDNEQFF. The chain carries TRBV7-9 and TRBJ2-1; D is unresolved. Germline CDR1 and CDR2: SEHNR and FQNEAQ (reference sequence). CDR3 length: 14 amino acids. The germline V and J ends were trimmed by 3 bases and 5 bases, with 11 bases remaining between them.